These T cell receptor beta chains were read from a single sample in a study of OX40 agonist ivuxolimab in advanced cancers. Repertoires were generated with immunoSEQ multiplex PCR, while TCRdb's copy carries only in-frame clones and drops some. Here the sample spans 20,000 to 30,000 clones, 79% being singletons. Material: CD4+ or CD8+ T cells sorted from blood, obtained in a trial of the OX40 agonist ivuxolimab. These receptors came from an adult with an advanced solid tumor such as melanoma, head and neck, liver or kidney cancer. The CDR3 runs from the conserved cysteine through the conserved F or W. The D gene is left open where the match is weak.

d_call j_call v_call cdr3_aa
NA TRBJ2-5 TRBV5-1 CASSLGRGRYEETQYF
NA TRBJ2-7 TRBV6-1 CASSETGWKAYEQYF
NA TRBJ2-3 TRBV11-2 CASSPGSDTQYF
TRBD1 TRBJ2-3 TRBV7-3 CASSTGQTSTDTQYF
NA TRBJ1-6 TRBV5-1 CASSPTGNSPLHF
TRBD1 TRBJ1-1 TRBV30 CAWSRTGLNTEAFF
TRBD1 TRBJ1-1 TRBV28 CASSLTGESVNTEAFF
TRBD2 TRBJ2-7 TRBV6-1 CASSEISGSSYEQYF
NA TRBJ2-1 TRBV5-5 CASSLIAGSSYNEQFF
TRBD1 TRBJ2-1 TRBV7-2 CASSPRDRDNEQFF
NA TRBJ2-7 TRBV5-6 CASSWGRTYEQYF
NA TRBJ1-1 TRBV9 CASSVVGVGTEAFF
NA TRBJ2-7 TRBV5-8 CASSLDTGSSYEQYF
NA TRBJ2-7 TRBV7-9 CASSGAAYEQYF
TRBD2 TRBJ2-1 TRBV28 CASRRLAGAMNEQFF
NA TRBJ2-1 TRBV5-1 CASHPGTGYNEQFF